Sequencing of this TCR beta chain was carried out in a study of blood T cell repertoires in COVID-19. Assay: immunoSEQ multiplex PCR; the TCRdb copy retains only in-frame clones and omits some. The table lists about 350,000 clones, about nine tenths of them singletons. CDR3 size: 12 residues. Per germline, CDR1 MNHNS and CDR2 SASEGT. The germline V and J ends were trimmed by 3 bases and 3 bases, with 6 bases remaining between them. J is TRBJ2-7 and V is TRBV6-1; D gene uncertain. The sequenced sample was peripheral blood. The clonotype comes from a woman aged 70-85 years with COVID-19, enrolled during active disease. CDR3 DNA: TGTGCCAGCAGTGACGAGGTCTACGAGCAGTACTTC. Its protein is CASSDEVYEQYF.